What follows is one T cell receptor (beta chain) and its context. The J segment lost 3 bases and the V segment lost 2 bases, leaving 2 bases of the junction unmatched. The CDR3 totals 15 residues. The germline CDR1 and CDR2 sequences are SGHRS and YFSETQ. Every patient underwent thyroid surgery untreated. These data originate in a study of metastatic and nonmetastatic thyroid tumors. Through MiXCR, TCRdb re-clonotyped the PCR reads. This sample has around 30,000 clones, with under 20% found just once. The sequenced sample was blood. V gene TRBV5-1 combines with J gene TRBJ2-7, with 13 bases aligning to TRBD2. This clonotype originated in a female donor with papillary thyroid cancer or a benign thyroid nodule (not recorded which). Some clones in this sample may be carry-over from other donors' samples. CDR3 protein: CASSLGTSGVYEQYF. For the CDR3, the DNA is TGCGCCAGCAGCTTAGGGACTAGCGGGGTCTACGAGCAGTACTTC.